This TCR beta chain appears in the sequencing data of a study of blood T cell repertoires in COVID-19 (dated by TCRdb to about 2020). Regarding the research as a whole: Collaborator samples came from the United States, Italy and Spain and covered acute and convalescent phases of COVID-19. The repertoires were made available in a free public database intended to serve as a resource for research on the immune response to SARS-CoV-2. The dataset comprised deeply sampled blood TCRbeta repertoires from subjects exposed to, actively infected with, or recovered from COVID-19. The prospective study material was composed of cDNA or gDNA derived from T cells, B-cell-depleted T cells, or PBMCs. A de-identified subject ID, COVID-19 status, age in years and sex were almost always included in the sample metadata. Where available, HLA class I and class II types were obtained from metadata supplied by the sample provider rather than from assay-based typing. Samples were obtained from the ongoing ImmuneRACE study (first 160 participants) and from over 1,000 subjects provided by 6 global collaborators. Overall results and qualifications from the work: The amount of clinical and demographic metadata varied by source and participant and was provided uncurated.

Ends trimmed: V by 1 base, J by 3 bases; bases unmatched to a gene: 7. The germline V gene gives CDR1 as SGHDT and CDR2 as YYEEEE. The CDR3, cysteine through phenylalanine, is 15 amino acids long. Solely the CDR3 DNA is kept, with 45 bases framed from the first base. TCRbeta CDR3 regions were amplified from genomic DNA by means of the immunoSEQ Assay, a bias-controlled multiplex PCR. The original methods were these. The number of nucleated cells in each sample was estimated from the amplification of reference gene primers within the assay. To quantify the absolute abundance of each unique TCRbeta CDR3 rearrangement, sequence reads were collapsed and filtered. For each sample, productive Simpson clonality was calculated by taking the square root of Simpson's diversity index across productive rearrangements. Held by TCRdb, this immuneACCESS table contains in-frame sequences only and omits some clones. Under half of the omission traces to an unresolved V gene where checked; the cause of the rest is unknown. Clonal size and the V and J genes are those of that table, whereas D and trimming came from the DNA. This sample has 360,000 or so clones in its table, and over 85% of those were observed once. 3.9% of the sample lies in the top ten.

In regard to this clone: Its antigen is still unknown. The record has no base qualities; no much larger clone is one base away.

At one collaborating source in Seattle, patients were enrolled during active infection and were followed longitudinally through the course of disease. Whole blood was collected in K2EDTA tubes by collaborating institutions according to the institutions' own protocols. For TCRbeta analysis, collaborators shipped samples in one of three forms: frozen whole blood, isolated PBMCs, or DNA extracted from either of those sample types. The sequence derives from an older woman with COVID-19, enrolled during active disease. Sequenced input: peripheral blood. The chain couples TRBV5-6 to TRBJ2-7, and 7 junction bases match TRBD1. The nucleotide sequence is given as TGTGCCAGCAGCTTGCCGGGGACAGCACGCTACGAGCAGTACTTC. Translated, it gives CASSLPGTARYEQYF.